These 7 T cell receptor beta chains were sequenced from one sample in a study of type 1 and type 2 diabetes patients. The PCR template was genomic DNA. The TCR beta CDR3 region was amplified using 30 forward and 13 reverse primers. TCRdb used MiXCR to reprocess the multiplex PCR reads, holding one entry per CDR3 protein. There are about 270,000 distinct CDR3 sequences in the sample; more than 45% occur only once, and around 13% lies in the top ten. The sequenced material came from peripheral blood mononuclear cells (PBMCs). The receptors here all came from a man between 18 and 29 years old with type 2 diabetes.

This clonotype appeared a few times. Here the CDR3 reads CAWGQGPNSPLHF. CDR3 bases: TGTGCCTGGGGGCAGGGACCCAATTCACCCCTCCACTTT. This sequence joins TRBV30 and TRBJ1-6, with a weak D call TRBD1 (5 bases). Trimming took off 5 bases at V and 7 bases at J, with 12 bases between the two ends. The germline V gene has CDR1 GTSNPN and CDR2 SVGIG (reference sequence). The CDR3 runs to 13 residues.

The V gene is TRBV27, the J gene TRBJ2-5; tentatively, D is TRBD2 (6 bases). In germline, CDR1 is MNHEY, CDR2 SMNVEV (reference sequence). The CDR3 extends over 14 amino acids. V was shortened by 7 bases and J by 4 bases, with 16 bases between the two germline ends. CDR3 loop: CASKNWGESETQYF. CDR3 coding DNA: TGTGCCAGCAAAAATTGGGGGGAGTCAGAGACCCAGTACTTC.

The chain employs TRBV7-3 and TRBJ1-1; D gene uncertain. Between the trimmed V and J ends, which lost 2 bases and 6 bases, there was a span of 10 bases. This CDR3 contains 13 residues. The germline V gene has CDR1 SGHTA and CDR2 FQGTGA. CDR3 DNA sequence: TGTGCCAGCAGCTTACGGGGTTTCGCTGAAGCTTTCTTT. This translates into CASSLRGFAEAFF.

V is TRBV28 and J is TRBJ2-7; D possibly corresponds to TRBD2 (7 bases). Trimming took 3 bases from V and 2 from J, leaving 14 bases between them. The CDR3 totals 15 residues. Germline CDR1 reads MDHEN; CDR2 reads SYDVKM. CDR3 amino acids: CASSLPPGGPYEQYF. The CDR3 DNA is TGTGCCAGCAGTTTGCCACCCGGGGGGCCCTACGAGCAGTACTTC.

This clonotype was counted between two and nine times. The V and J genes are TRBV7-9 and TRBJ2-7; no definite D call. Per germline, CDR1 SEHNR and CDR2 FQNEAQ (reference sequence). Trimming took off 8 bases at V and 2 bases at J, with 10 bases between the two ends. This CDR3 is built from 12 residues. CDR3 sequence (DNA): TGTGCCAGCTCCCCCCTAACCTACGAGCAGTACTTC. Its translation is CASSPLTYEQYF.

The DNA for the CDR3 is TGTGCCAGCAGTCGAGTGGGGGGAGAGACCCAGTACTTC. It is translated as CASSRVGGETQYF. The chain is built from TRBV7-2 and TRBJ2-5; D may be TRBD2 (6 bases). V gave up 6 bases and J gave up 4 bases, with 12 bases separating them. Germline assignment: CDR1 SGHTA and CDR2 FQGNSA. The CDR3 contains 13 residues.

V is TRBV6-5 and J is TRBJ1-2; no clear D gene. The CDR3 contains 13 residues. Per germline, CDR1 MNHEY and CDR2 SVGAGI. The V gene lost 2 bases and the J gene lost 4 bases, with 8 bases spanning the gap. CDR3 loop: CASSYGRSYGYTF. The CDR3 DNA follows: TGTGCCAGCAGTTACGGGAGGAGCTATGGCTACACCTTC.